These 13 T cell receptor beta chains originate from one sample sequenced in a study of blood T cell repertoires in COVID-19. Some clones are missing from TCRdb's copy, which holds only in-frame ones; the method was immunoSEQ multiplex PCR. The table lists around 130,000 clones, 80% to 85% of them singletons. Source material: PBMCs or T cells enriched from blood (not recorded which). Every receptor here comes from a man aged 30 to 45 who had recovered from COVID-19.

CDR3 residues: CASSQIRLNYGYTF. The CDR3 DNA sequence: TGCGCCAGCAGTCAGATCAGGCTTAACTATGGCTACACCTTC. The V gene is TRBV23-1, the J gene TRBJ1-2; D not certain. TRBV23-1 is an ORF, with its function uncertain. This CDR3 contains 14 residues. The V end was cut by 3 bases, the J end by 1 base, with 9 bases between.

This sequence joins TRBV2 and TRBJ1-1; maybe TRBD1 (5 bases). Germline assignment: CDR1 SNHLY and CDR2 FYNNEI. Trimming pared 11 bases from V and 1 base from J, leaving 17 bases between. The CDR3 contains 14 residues. CDR3 in DNA: TGTGCCGGAGCGATGGACACGACGAACACTGAAGCTTTCTTT. The encoded protein is CAGAMDTTNTEAFF.

This rearrangement joins TRBV11-2 to TRBJ2-1, with 8 bases matching TRBD2. The germline gives CDR1 SGHAT, CDR2 FQNNGV. There are 13 residues in the CDR3. The junction had 6 bases not matched to a gene; V was cut back by 5 bases and J by 9 bases. The DNA for the CDR3 is TGTGCCAGCAGCACGGGGGGGAGCTCTGAGCAGTTCTTC. Protein product: CASSTGGSSEQFF.

The rearrangement joins TRBV6-1 to TRBJ1-5; 12 bases align to TRBD1. Losses at the gene ends were 4 bases for V and 9 bases for J; bases not matched to a gene: 10. Germline assignment: CDR1 MNHNS and CDR2 SASEGT. This CDR3 is built from 16 residues. CDR3 in DNA: TGTGCCAGCAGTGCCCAAGGGACAGGGGGCCGGGGGCCCCAGCATTTT. Translating it yields CASSAQGTGGRGPQHF.

This chain joins TRBV5-4 and TRBJ1-2; 8 bases agree with TRBD1. The CDR3 spans 14 residues. The trim removed 5 bases at V and 1 base at J, leaving 4 bases unmatched. Germline-derived CDR1 and CDR2 are SGHNT and YYREEE (reference sequence). The CDR3, as DNA: TGTGCCAGCAGTCGGGACAGGAGTAACTATGGCTACACCTTC. Translation gives CASSRDRSNYGYTF.

This clone has only one observation. The chain employs TRBV6-6 and TRBJ1-1, with D possibly TRBD1 on 5 matching bases. Germline CDR1 MNHNY, CDR2 SVGAGI (reference sequence). The CDR3 has 13 amino acids. V gave up 7 bases and J gave up 3 bases, with 12 bases separating them. The CDR3 DNA sequence: TGTGCCAGCAATCGGGGCAGGGACACTGAAGCTTTCTTT. The encoded protein is CASNRGRDTEAFF.

V gene TRBV6-5 combines with J gene TRBJ2-7, with TRBD2 matching 8 bases. J was trimmed by 4 bases and V by 6 bases; bases with no gene match: 11. The germline V gene encodes CDR1 MNHEY and CDR2 SVGAGI. The CDR3 spans 15 residues. In DNA form, the CDR3 reads TGTGCCAGCAGCCTCCGGGGGGGGGCGCAATACGAGCAGTACGTC. It translates to CASSLRGGAQYEQYV.

The rearrangement links TRBV18 to TRBJ1-4, with D maybe TRBD1 (5 bases). CDR3 length: 15 residues. The ends were cut back, 5 bases at V and 7 bases at J, with 17 bases in the middle. The germline CDR1 and CDR2 sequences are KGHSH and LQKENI. The CDR3 nucleotides are TGTGCCAGCTCATATTATCCGGGAGGGGCTGAAAAACTGTTTTTT. Translation: CASSYYPGGAEKLFF.

This clone was seen just once. The chain joins TRBV2 to TRBJ1-5; D is ambiguous. V was shortened by 1 base and J by 3 bases, with 7 bases between the two germline ends. Germline CDR1 and CDR2: SNHLY and FYNNEI. The CDR3 spans 14 residues. CDR3 amino acids: CASSEEESNQPQHF. The CDR3, as DNA: TGTGCCAGCAGTGAAGAGGAGTCCAATCAGCCCCAGCATTTT. Full variable domain (rest looked up from reference TRBV2 and TRBJ1-5): EPEVTQTPSHQVTQMGQEVILRCVPISNHLYFYWYRQILGQKVEFLVSFYNNEISEKSEIFDDQFSVERPDGSNFTLKIRSTKLEDSAMYFCASSEEESNQPQHFGDGTRLSIL.

The chain carries TRBV10-3 and TRBJ1-5, with D uncertain. The V end lost 6 bases, the J end lost 0 bases, and 9 bases lay between the germline ends. Germline V CDR1 and CDR2: ENHRY, SYGVKD. This CDR3 comprises 14 residues. The chain's CDR3 is CAIRSDASNQPQHF. The CDR3 bases are TGTGCCATCAGGTCAGATGCTAGCAATCAGCCCCAGCATTTT.

This clone was seen ten or more times. The chain combines TRBV2 with TRBJ2-3, with TRBD1 identical over 8 bases. J gave up 5 bases and V 8 bases, and 12 bases lay outside the gene matches. Per the germline V gene, CDR1 is SNHLY and CDR2 is FYNNEI. This CDR3 is 15 amino acids long. The CDR3 bases are TGTGCCAGCGAACTAGACAGGGGACGAGGAGATACGCAGTATTTT. Its translation is CASELDRGRGDTQYF. The full variable domain, completed using reference TRBV2 and TRBJ2-3, is EPEVTQTPSHQVTQMGQEVILRCVPISNHLYFYWYRQILGQKVEFLVSFYNNEISEKSEIFDDQFSVERPDGSNFTLKIRSTKLEDSAMYFCASELDRGRGDTQYFGPGTRLTVL.

The chain recombines TRBV3-1 (or the pseudogene TRBV3-2) with TRBJ1-2; 7 nucleotides agree with TRBD1. Germline V gene sequence: CDR1 LGHDT, CDR2 YNNKEL (reference sequence). The CDR3 has 15 amino acids. After removal of 4 bases from V and 4 bases from J, the junction contained 9 bases not matched to a gene. The CDR3 spells CASSRTETGTYGYTF. As DNA, the CDR3 is TGTGCCAGCAGCCGGACCGAGACAGGGACCTATGGCTACACCTTC.

In its sample, this clone was seen a few times. V usage is TRBV5-4 and J usage is TRBJ2-2; 8 nucleotides match TRBD2. This CDR3 is 16 amino acids long. Germline V gene sequence: CDR1 SGHNT, CDR2 YYREEE (reference sequence). Trimming cost V 4 bases and J 4 bases; bases outside gene matches: 9. In DNA, the CDR3 is TGTGCCAGCAGCGACCGGAGCGGGAGAGGCACCGGGGAGCTGTTTTTT. As protein: CASSDRSGRGTGELFF.